These 28 T cell receptor beta chains originate from one sample sequenced in a study of T cell changes during pregnancy in multiple sclerosis. Method: immunoSEQ multiplex PCR; TCRdb's copy keeps in-frame clones and lacks some. The sample yields roughly 17,000 clones, over 75% seen once. This specimen was CD8+ T cells from peripheral blood mononuclear cells, taken after pregnancy. The origin of the receptors is a female donor with multiple sclerosis, enrolled in a pregnancy study.

Note on this clone: The same CDR3 also results from other DNA sequences found in this sample. The gene calls are TRBV6-1 and TRBJ1-2; TRBD1 aligns across 7 bases. Per the germline V gene, CDR1 is MNHNS and CDR2 is SASEGT. The trim removed 6 bases at V and 3 bases at J, leaving 4 bases unmatched. This CDR3 spans 13 amino acids. In DNA form, the CDR3 reads TGTGCCAGCAGCCCAACAGGGGACTATGGCTACACCTTC. Translation: CASSPTGDYGYTF.

This chain links TRBV7-2 with TRBJ2-1; TRBD1 matches at 8 bases. This CDR3 has 15 residues. Looked up from germline, CDR1 is SGHTA and CDR2 is FQGNSA. V trimming: 4 bases; J trimming: 1 base; junction bases outside the gene matches: 3. The CDR3 region is CASSSTGGSYNEQFF. CDR3 nucleotides: TGTGCCAGCAGCTCCACAGGGGGTTCCTACAATGAGCAGTTCTTC.

V usage is TRBV27 and J usage is TRBJ1-1, with 10 bases lining up with TRBD1. This CDR3 comprises 12 residues. The V gene's germline CDR1 is MNHEY and CDR2 SMNVEV (reference sequence). Germline trimming cut 4 bases from V and 8 bases from J; bases unmatched to any gene: 1. The CDR3 nucleotides read TGTGCCAGCAGTTGGACAGGGGGGGAAGCTTTCTTT. Its translation: CASSWTGGEAFF.

The chain joins TRBV27 to TRBJ2-7; TRBD2 aligns across 8 bases. The junction had 3 bases not matched to a gene; V was cut back by 7 bases and J by 1 base. CDR1 is MNHEY and CDR2 is SMNVEV in the germline V gene (reference sequence). The CDR3 loop spans 13 amino acids. For the CDR3, the DNA is TGTGCCAGCAAATCTAGCGGGTCCTACGAGCAGTACTTC. Its protein is CASKSSGSYEQYF.

The gene calls are TRBV9 and TRBJ2-1, with 10 bases fitting TRBD2. Germline trimming cut 3 bases from V and 7 bases from J; bases unmatched to any gene: 4. Per germline, CDR1 SGDLS and CDR2 YYNGEE. The CDR3 contains 14 residues. CDR3: CASSAAGGLNEQFF. The DNA for the CDR3 is TGTGCCAGCAGCGCAGCGGGGGGGTTAAATGAGCAGTTCTTC.

The V call is TRBV2, the J call TRBJ2-3, with 8 nucleotides matching TRBD2. The CDR3 covers 16 residues. With V trimmed by 2 bases and J by 1 base, 5 bases remained unmatched. Germline V gives CDR1 SNHLY, CDR2 FYNNEI. CDR3 sequence reads: CASSEFWREGTDTQYF. The CDR3 region has the DNA TGTGCCAGCAGTGAATTTTGGCGGGAGGGCACAGATACGCAGTATTTT. Variable domain in full (rest from reference TRBV2 and TRBJ2-3): EPEVTQTPSHQVTQMGQEVILRCVPISNHLYFYWYRQILGQKVEFLVSFYNNEISEKSEIFDDQFSVERPDGSNFTLKIRSTKLEDSAMYFCASSEFWREGTDTQYFGPGTRLTVL.

J is TRBJ2-5 and V is TRBV15; D possibly corresponds to TRBD1 (6 bases). With 1 base removed from V and 2 bases from J, the gap between germline ends came to 14 bases. The CDR3 runs 16 residues. Germline V CDR1 and CDR2: LNHNV, YYDKDF (reference sequence). Here the CDR3 reads CATSRGSTGFQETQYF. The DNA for the CDR3 is TGTGCCACCAGCAGAGGAAGTACAGGGTTTCAAGAGACCCAGTACTTC.

The V and J genes are TRBV27 and TRBJ1-4; 8 bases match TRBD1. V was pared by 3 bases and J by 5 bases, with 5 bases of the junction left unmatched. The germline gives CDR1 MNHEY, CDR2 SMNVEV (reference sequence). The CDR3 runs to 15 residues. CDR3 DNA: TGTGCCAGCAGTTTCAGACAGGGGCCGAATGAAAAACTGTTTTTT. Protein product: CASSFRQGPNEKLFF.

The chain uses TRBV5-6 and TRBJ1-3, with D uncertain. The germline CDR1 and CDR2 sequences are SGHDT and YYEEEE. CDR3 length equals 16 residues. V lost 0 bases and J lost 0, with 10 bases in between. CDR3 bases: TGTGCCAGCAGCTTGGAGAGTTATCGCTCTGGAAACACCATATATTTT. Protein product: CASSLESYRSGNTIYF.

The gene calls are TRBV2 and TRBJ1-2; D gene uncertain. Trimming pared 4 bases from V and 4 bases from J, leaving 13 bases between. The CDR3 loop spans 14 amino acids. The germline gives CDR1 SNHLY, CDR2 FYNNEI. CDR3 sequence reads: CASSGGVSGYGYTF. The DNA of the CDR3 is TGTGCCAGCAGTGGTGGGGTAAGCGGCTATGGCTACACCTTC.

The chain recombines TRBV6-5 with TRBJ1-1; the match to TRBD1 covers 7 bases. J lost 7 bases, V lost 2 bases, and 7 bases had no gene match. This CDR3 comprises 14 residues. Looked up from germline, CDR1 is MNHEY and CDR2 is SVGAGI. CDR3 protein: CASSYLTDRLEAFF. The CDR3 DNA follows: TGTGCCAGCAGTTACCTGACGGACAGGCTTGAAGCTTTCTTT.

The gene calls are TRBV28 and TRBJ1-5; possibly TRBD1 for D (6 bases). The V and J ends lost 5 bases and 4 bases respectively, with 18 bases between them. Germline CDR1 and CDR2: MDHEN and SYDVKM. The CDR3 contains 16 residues. CDR3 residues: CASSKKFQGYNQPQHF. In DNA, the CDR3 is TGTGCCAGCAGTAAAAAATTTCAGGGGTATAATCAGCCCCAGCATTTT.

The rearrangement joins TRBV28 to TRBJ2-1, with 9 bases fitting TRBD2. Germline V gene lookup returns CDR1 MDHEN and CDR2 SYDVKM. CDR3 length: 16 amino acids. V lost 3 bases and J lost 3; bases outside the gene matches: 6. The CDR3 nucleotides read TGTGCCAGCAGTTTCGGCGGGAGGGATTTCTACAATGAGCAGTTCTTC. As protein: CASSFGGRDFYNEQFF.

The chain has TRBV13 and TRBJ2-7; TRBD2 agrees at 12 bases. The CDR3 consists of 15 residues. Germline V gene sequence: CDR1 PRHDT, CDR2 FYEKMQ (reference sequence). J gave up 2 bases and V 2 bases, and 1 base lay outside the gene matches. The CDR3 loop is CASSLRLAGAYEQYF. In nucleotides, the CDR3 is TGTGCCAGCAGCTTAAGACTAGCGGGGGCCTACGAGCAGTACTTC.

This clone was recorded a few times. The genes are TRBV10-3 and TRBJ1-2; maybe TRBD1 (5 bases). V lost 6 bases and J 6 bases, leaving 11 bases between the germline ends. The CDR3 totals 12 residues. The germline V gene encodes CDR1 ENHRY and CDR2 SYGVKD. CDR3 in DNA: TGTGCCATCAGCGGGACGGGAGATGGCTACACCTTC. The encoded protein is CAISGTGDGYTF.

This chain links TRBV6-6 with TRBJ1-5; tentative D call: TRBD1 (5 bases). Germline assignment: CDR1 MNHNY and CDR2 SVGAGI (reference sequence). V lost 6 bases and J lost 8, with 11 bases in between. The CDR3 totals 12 residues. CDR3 protein: CASREGWEPQHF. In DNA form, the CDR3 reads TGTGCCAGCAGGGAGGGGTGGGAGCCCCAGCATTTT.

This sequence joins TRBV7-8 and TRBJ1-6, with a possible D match to TRBD1 (5 bases). This CDR3 has 18 residues. Trimming removed 4 bases at V and 3 bases at J, with 19 bases between. Germline-derived CDR1 and CDR2 are SGHVS and FQNEAQ. The CDR3 spells CASSYASKDSFYNSPLHF. For the CDR3, the DNA is TGTGCCAGCAGCTATGCTTCAAAAGACAGCTTCTATAATTCACCCCTCCACTTT.

The rearrangement links TRBV28 to TRBJ2-3, with D possibly being TRBD1 (5 bases). V was shortened by 2 bases and J by 8 bases, with 23 bases between the two germline ends. Per the germline V gene, CDR1 is MDHEN and CDR2 is SYDVKM. The CDR3 runs 17 residues. CDR3 protein: CASSLEDTDHGSSTQYF. In DNA form, the CDR3 reads TGTGCCAGCAGTTTAGAGGACACCGACCATGGTAGCAGTACGCAGTATTTT. Filled out from reference TRBV28 and TRBJ2-3, the complete variable domain reads DVKVTQSSRYLVKRTGEKVFLECVQDMDHENMFWYRQDPGLGLRLIYFSYDVKMKEKGDIPEGYSVSREKKERFSLILESASTNQTSMYLCASSLEDTDHGSSTQYFGPGTRLTVL.

The V gene is TRBV5-1, the J gene TRBJ1-2; D might be TRBD1 (5 bases). The CDR3 spans 13 residues. Trimming removed 2 bases from V and 4 bases from J, with 9 bases in between. Germline values: CDR1 SGHRS, CDR2 YFSETQ. The CDR3 DNA sequence: TGCGCCAGCAGCTTTGGGACTAGCTATGGCTACACCTTC. It codes for CASSFGTSYGYTF.

This clone has a handful of counts. This rearrangement joins TRBV4-1 to TRBJ1-1; tentatively, D is TRBD1 (6 bases). The CDR3 is made up of 14 amino acids. The germline V and J ends were trimmed by 4 bases and 5 bases, with 14 bases remaining between them. Germline CDR1 and CDR2: MGHRA and YSYEKL. The CDR3 loop reads CASSLQGWRTEAFF. The CDR3 DNA reads as TGCGCCAGCAGCCTACAGGGCTGGAGGACTGAAGCTTTCTTT.

The chain carries TRBV19 and TRBJ1-3; D not certain. Germline V gene data show CDR1 as LNHDA and CDR2 as SQIVND (reference sequence). Trimming took off 3 bases at V and 0 bases at J, with 9 bases between the two ends. The CDR3 spans 15 residues. CDR3 in DNA: TGTGCCAGTAGTATCGGGGTGATCTCTGGAAACACCATATATTTT. It yields the protein CASSIGVISGNTIYF.

V and J are TRBV6-1 and TRBJ2-5; 12 bases agree with TRBD2. The germline V gene encodes CDR1 MNHNS and CDR2 SASEGT. V shed 2 bases, J shed 4 bases, and the junction held 2 bases outside the gene matches. This CDR3 spans 15 amino acids. DNA for the CDR3: TGTGCCAGCAGTGAACTAGCGGGAGGGCCAGAGACCCAGTACTTC. Amino acids: CASSELAGGPETQYF.

This clone was found once. V and J are TRBV7-6 and TRBJ2-7, with 8 bases fitting TRBD1. Looked up from germline, CDR1 is SGHVS and CDR2 is FNYEAQ. J gave up 3 bases and V 3 bases, and 13 bases lay outside the gene matches. The CDR3 totals 17 residues. The CDR3 sequence is CASSFRPLGQGSYEQYF. In DNA, the CDR3 is TGTGCCAGCAGCTTCCGTCCTCTAGGACAGGGTAGCTACGAGCAGTACTTC.

Notes on this clone: The conserved phenylalanine or tryptophan normally closing the CDR3 is absent here, so this likely arose from a read error. The V and J genes are TRBV5-1 and TRBJ2-7, with TRBD1 as a possible D gene (6 bases). With 2 bases removed from V and 3 bases from J, the gap between germline ends came to 15 bases. CDR1 is SGHRS, CDR2 YFSETQ, per germline. The CDR3 runs to 15 residues. This CDR3 is CASSLSRTANYEQYL. DNA for the CDR3: TGCGCCAGCAGCTTATCAAGGACAGCCAACTACGAGCAGTACCTC.

The chain has TRBV4-3 and TRBJ2-1, with D tentatively TRBD1 (5 bases). This CDR3 is built from 11 residues. The germline V gene has CDR1 LGHNA and CDR2 YSLEER. With 1 base removed from V and 12 bases from J, the gap between germline ends came to 7 bases. CDR3 sequence reads: CASSQGGWQFF. The CDR3 bases are TGCGCCAGCAGCCAAGGGGGCTGGCAGTTCTTC.

This chain joins TRBV6-1 and TRBJ1-1; maybe TRBD1 (6 bases). Trimming took 4 bases from V and 10 from J, leaving 22 bases between them. Per germline, CDR1 MNHNS and CDR2 SASEGT. This CDR3 is built from 15 residues. As DNA, the CDR3 is TGTGCCAGCAGTGTTAGTTACAGGGTCAAGGATGGAGCTTTCTTT. Translation: CASSVSYRVKDGAFF.

CDR3: CAWSVTGDQPQHF. In nucleotides, the CDR3 is TGTGCCTGGAGTGTAACGGGGGATCAGCCCCAGCATTTT. The chain recombines TRBV30 with TRBJ1-5, with D possibly matching TRBD1 (5 bases). Germline V lookup: CDR1 GTSNPN, CDR2 SVGIG (reference sequence). The CDR3 length is 13 residues. V lost 0 bases to trimming and J lost 5 bases, with 8 bases between them.

In its sample, this clone was seen once. The V call is TRBV6-5, the J call TRBJ1-1; D is perhaps TRBD1 (5 bases). The CDR3 runs to 15 residues. Germline values: CDR1 MNHEY, CDR2 SVGAGI. V dropped 7 bases and J dropped 4 bases, with 19 bases sitting between them. Written as DNA, the CDR3 is TGTGCCAGCACCAACTACGGGGGACCAGGCACTGAAGCTTTCTTT. Translating gives CASTNYGGPGTEAFF.